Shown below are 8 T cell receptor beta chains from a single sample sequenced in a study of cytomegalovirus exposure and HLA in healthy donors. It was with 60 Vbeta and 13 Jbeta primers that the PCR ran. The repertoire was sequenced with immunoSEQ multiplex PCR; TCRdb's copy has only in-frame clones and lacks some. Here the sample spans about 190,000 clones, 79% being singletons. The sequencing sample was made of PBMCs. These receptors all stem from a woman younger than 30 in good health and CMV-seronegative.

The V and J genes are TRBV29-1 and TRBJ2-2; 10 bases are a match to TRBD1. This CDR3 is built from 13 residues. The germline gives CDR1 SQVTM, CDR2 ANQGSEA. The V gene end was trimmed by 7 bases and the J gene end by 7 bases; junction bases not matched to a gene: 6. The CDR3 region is CSADRGRSGELFF. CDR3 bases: TGCAGCGCAGACAGGGGGCGGAGCGGGGAGCTGTTTTTT.

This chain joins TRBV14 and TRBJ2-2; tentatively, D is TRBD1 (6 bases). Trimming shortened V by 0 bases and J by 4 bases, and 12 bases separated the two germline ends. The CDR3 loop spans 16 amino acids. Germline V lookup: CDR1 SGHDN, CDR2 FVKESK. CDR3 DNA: TGTGCCAGCAGCCAAGAAACAGGGTATAGCACCGGGGAGCTGTTTTTT. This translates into CASSQETGYSTGELFF.

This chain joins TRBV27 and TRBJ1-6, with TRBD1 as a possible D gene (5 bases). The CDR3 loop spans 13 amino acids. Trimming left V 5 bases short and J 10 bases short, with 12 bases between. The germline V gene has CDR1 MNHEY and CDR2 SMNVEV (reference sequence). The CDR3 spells CASSTGGKSPLHF. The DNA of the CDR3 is TGTGCCAGCAGTACAGGAGGGAAGTCACCCCTCCACTTT.

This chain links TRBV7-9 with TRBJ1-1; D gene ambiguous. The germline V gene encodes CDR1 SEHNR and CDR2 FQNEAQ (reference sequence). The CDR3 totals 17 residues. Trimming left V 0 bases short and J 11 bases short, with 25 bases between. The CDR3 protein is CASSLASGRAVGSVAFF. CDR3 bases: TGTGCCAGCAGCTTAGCGAGCGGGAGGGCGGTGGGTTCGGTCGCTTTCTTT.

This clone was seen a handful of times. The CDR3 sequence: CASSEQGPPNTGELFF. CDR3 coding DNA: TGTGCCAGCAGTGAACAGGGGCCCCCGAACACCGGGGAGCTGTTTTTT. The genes are TRBV6-1 and TRBJ2-2; D is possibly TRBD1 (6 bases). This CDR3 is 16 amino acids long. Germline V gene data show CDR1 as MNHNS and CDR2 as SASEGT. Between the trimmed V and J ends, which lost 2 bases and 0 bases, there was a span of 10 bases.

Here the CDR3 reads CASSYRAEAFF. CDR3 DNA sequence: TGTGCCAGCAGTTACAGGGCTGAAGCTTTCTTT. This chain uses TRBV28 with TRBJ1-1; possible D gene TRBD1, 6 bases. The CDR3 sequence is 11 residues long. Germline CDR1 is MDHEN and CDR2 is SYDVKM. Deletions cut 4 bases from V and 6 bases from J, with 6 bases between.

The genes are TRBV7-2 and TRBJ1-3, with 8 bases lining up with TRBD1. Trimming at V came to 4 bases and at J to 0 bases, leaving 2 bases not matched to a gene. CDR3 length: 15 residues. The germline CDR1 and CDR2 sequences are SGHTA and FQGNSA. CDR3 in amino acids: CASSSDRGSGNTIYF. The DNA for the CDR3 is TGTGCCAGCAGCTCCGACAGGGGCTCTGGAAACACCATATATTTT.

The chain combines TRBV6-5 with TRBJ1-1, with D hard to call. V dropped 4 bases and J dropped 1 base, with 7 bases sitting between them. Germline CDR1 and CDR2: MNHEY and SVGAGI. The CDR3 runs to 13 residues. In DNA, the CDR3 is TGTGCCAGCAGTTTCTTGAGGAACACTGAAGCTTTCTTT. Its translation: CASSFLRNTEAFF.